The 21 T cell receptor beta chains presented below share a single source sample, sequenced in a study of blood T cell repertoires in COVID-19. Method: immunoSEQ multiplex PCR; TCRdb's copy keeps in-frame clones and lacks some. This table holds 330,000 or so clones, 87% found once. Source material: PBMCs or T cells enriched from blood (not recorded which). These receptors were taken from a man between 35 and 55 years old in a cohort exposed to, infected with or recovered from COVID-19 (not recorded which).

The chain recombines TRBV29-1 with TRBJ1-1, with D possibly being TRBD1 (6 bases). The germline V gene has CDR1 SQVTM and CDR2 ANQGSEA. Between the trimmed V and J ends, which lost 4 bases and 8 bases, there was a span of 11 bases. The CDR3 runs 11 residues. The CDR3 DNA is TGCAGCGTTGTTCGTCAGGGGGAAGCTTTCTTT. Its protein is CSVVRQGEAFF.

The chain employs TRBV6-5 and TRBJ2-1; D ambiguous. Germline CDR1 reads MNHEY; CDR2 reads SVGAGI. The CDR3 extends over 13 amino acids. The V end lost 2 bases, the J end lost 5 bases, and 7 bases lay between the germline ends. As DNA, the CDR3 is TGTGCCAGCAGTTACGGCTTGCACAATGAGCAGTTCTTC. This translates into CASSYGLHNEQFF.

The sample holds a few counts of this clone. This chain connects TRBV18 to TRBJ2-7; D may be TRBD1 (5 bases). Germline CDR1 KGHSH, CDR2 LQKENI. The V end was cut by 2 bases, the J end by 4 bases, with 9 bases between. CDR3 size: 13 residues. The CDR3 reads CASSPKGPYEQYF. CDR3 DNA: TGTGCCAGCTCACCAAAGGGGCCGTACGAGCAGTACTTC.

The CDR3: CASRTGNEQYF. The DNA of the CDR3 is TGTGCCAGCCGAACAGGGAACGAGCAGTACTTC. V is TRBV7-9 and J is TRBJ2-7, with a weak D call TRBD1 (6 bases). V lost 8 bases to trimming and J lost 5 bases, with 10 bases between them. The CDR3 runs to 11 residues. Per the germline V gene, CDR1 is SEHNR and CDR2 is FQNEAQ (reference sequence).

The gene calls are TRBV29-1 and TRBJ2-1; 8 bases are a match to TRBD2. Germline CDR1 SQVTM, CDR2 ANQGSEA. The V gene end was trimmed by 8 bases and the J gene end by 1 base; junction bases not matched to a gene: 10. The CDR3 extends over 15 amino acids. The CDR3: CSTGGGRMSYNEQFF. The DNA for the CDR3 is TGCAGCACCGGGGGGGGACGGATGTCCTACAATGAGCAGTTCTTC.

This chain links TRBV28 with TRBJ2-7; 8 nucleotides align to TRBD2. CDR3 size: 15 residues. Trimming cost V 5 bases and J 6 bases; bases outside gene matches: 12. From germline, CDR1 is MDHEN and CDR2 SYDVKM. Here the CDR3 reads CASSTPSGSGGEQYF. As DNA, the CDR3 is TGTGCCAGCAGTACCCCGAGCGGGAGTGGCGGCGAGCAGTACTTC.

This rearrangement joins TRBV5-1 to TRBJ1-1; D ambiguous. Germline assignment: CDR1 SGHRS and CDR2 YFSETQ. The CDR3 extends over 13 amino acids. V was shortened by 0 bases and J by 3 bases, with 6 bases between the two germline ends. The CDR3 sequence: CASSLGVDTEAFF. DNA of the CDR3: TGCGCCAGCAGCTTGGGAGTGGACACTGAAGCTTTCTTT.

The chain joins TRBV29-1 to TRBJ1-3; no clear D. This CDR3 has 13 residues. Deletions cut 0 bases from V and 1 base from J, with 4 bases between. In germline, CDR1 is SQVTM, CDR2 ANQGSEA. The CDR3 protein is CSVEDESGNTIYF. The CDR3 bases are TGCAGCGTTGAAGATGAGTCTGGAAACACCATATATTTT.

This chain joins TRBV29-1 and TRBJ2-1, with 7 bases fitting TRBD2. The germline V gene has CDR1 SQVTM and CDR2 ANQGSEA. V lost 5 bases to trimming and J lost 7 bases; unmatched junction nucleotides: 8. The CDR3 is made up of 13 amino acids. CDR3 sequence: CSVLRELGNEQFF. DNA of the CDR3: TGCAGCGTTCTGCGGGAGCTCGGTAATGAGCAGTTCTTC.

This sequence joins TRBV5-1 and TRBJ2-1, with 8 positions matching TRBD2. Unmatched junction bases numbered 13, after V lost 4 bases and J lost 4 bases. The CDR3 is 17 residues long. Germline-derived CDR1 and CDR2 are SGHRS and YFSETQ. CDR3 sequence reads: CASSPGVSGTPYNEQFF. The CDR3 nucleotides are TGCGCCAGCAGCCCGGGGGTTAGCGGGACACCTTACAATGAGCAGTTCTTC.

The chain recombines TRBV11-2 with TRBJ2-7; a possible D gene is TRBD1 (6 bases). The germline gives CDR1 SGHAT, CDR2 FQNNGV. The ends were cut back, 6 bases at V and 4 bases at J, with 13 bases in the middle. This CDR3 has 13 amino acids. The CDR3 sequence is CASSQNQGYEQYF. For the CDR3, the DNA is TGTGCCAGCAGTCAAAACCAGGGGTACGAGCAGTACTTC.

The chain links TRBV28 to TRBJ2-5; 12 bases line up with TRBD2. The CDR3 totals 16 residues. CDR1 and CDR2 from the germline V gene are MDHEN and SYDVKM. V shed 0 bases and J 5 bases; nucleotides not matched to a gene: 4. The CDR3 is CASSLWTSGSTETQYF. The DNA of the CDR3 is TGTGCCAGCAGTTTATGGACTAGCGGGAGCACGGAGACCCAGTACTTC.

The chain combines TRBV3-1 (or the pseudogene TRBV3-2) with TRBJ1-6, with 8 bases matching TRBD1. V was clipped by 4 bases and J by 10 bases; unmatched bases: 6. The germline V gene has CDR1 LGHDT and CDR2 YNNKEL (reference sequence). This CDR3 has 14 residues. DNA of the CDR3: TGTGCCAGCAGCCTTGGACAGGGTGGCTCACCCCTCCACTTT. Its protein is CASSLGQGGSPLHF.

V and J are TRBV28 and TRBJ1-4, with no clear D. Trimming stripped 3 bases from V and 0 bases from J, with 8 bases between. Germline lookup yields CDR1 MDHEN and CDR2 SYDVKM. The CDR3 runs 15 residues. CDR3 sequence reads: CASSFNGATNEKLFF. The CDR3 bases are TGTGCCAGCAGTTTTAACGGGGCAACTAATGAAAAACTGTTTTTT.

This clone appeared a few times. CDR3 DNA sequence: TGTGCCAGCAGTACTACGCGGGTTGGTGGCTACACCTTC. Protein sequence: CASSTTRVGGYTF. The J gene is TRBJ1-2, the V gene TRBV2, with unresolved D. The germline gives CDR1 SNHLY, CDR2 FYNNEI. CDR3 size: 13 residues. V was shortened by 5 bases and J by 7 bases, with 14 bases between the two germline ends.

This chain joins TRBV28 and TRBJ1-4; 9 bases match TRBD1. The CDR3 runs 15 residues. Germline lookup yields CDR1 MDHEN and CDR2 SYDVKM. Germline trimming cut 5 bases from V and 7 bases from J; bases unmatched to any gene: 8. The chain's CDR3 is CASSLGQGGVEKLFF. DNA of the CDR3: TGTGCCAGCAGTCTGGGACAGGGTGGGGTTGAAAAACTGTTTTTT.

The V and J genes are TRBV5-1 and TRBJ1-1; no clear D. CDR1 is SGHRS, CDR2 YFSETQ, per germline. The CDR3 loop spans 15 amino acids. With 5 bases removed from V and 3 bases from J, the gap between germline ends came to 17 bases. The CDR3 DNA reads TGCGCCAGCAGTCAAGGCGGGGTGAAGGACACTGAAGCTTTCTTT. Protein: CASSQGGVKDTEAFF.

In nucleotides, the CDR3 is TGTGCCAGCAGTGGACAGGGGGCGAGAACTGAAGCTTTCTTT. It is translated as CASSGQGARTEAFF. This sequence joins TRBV2 and TRBJ1-1, with 10 bases aligning to TRBD1. This CDR3 has 14 amino acids. V shed 4 bases and J 5 bases; nucleotides not matched to a gene: 4. Germline values: CDR1 SNHLY, CDR2 FYNNEI.

This clone came up once. The chain joins TRBV5-1 to TRBJ2-2, with 10 bases that match TRBD1. The germline V gene has CDR1 SGHRS and CDR2 YFSETQ. V lost 4 bases, J lost 3 bases, and 3 bases stayed unmatched. The CDR3 sequence is 15 residues long. For the CDR3, the DNA is TGCGCCAGCAGCGCTGGGACAGGGGACACCGGGGAGCTGTTTTTT. Its translation is CASSAGTGDTGELFF.

This clone was seen a handful of times. This chain uses TRBV5-1 with TRBJ1-2; 7 nucleotides match TRBD1. CDR1 and CDR2 (germline): SGHRS, YFSETQ. Trimming at V came to 0 bases and at J to 6 bases, leaving 5 bases not matched to a gene. The CDR3 is 14 amino acids. The CDR3 sequence is CASSLANRGDGYTF. The CDR3 nucleotides are TGCGCCAGCAGCTTGGCCAACAGGGGAGATGGCTACACCTTC.

The chain has TRBV28 and TRBJ2-5; the D gene is possibly TRBD1 (6 bases). The CDR3 totals 15 residues. From germline, CDR1 is MDHEN and CDR2 SYDVKM. The V and J ends lost 6 bases and 5 bases respectively, with 19 bases between them. The CDR3 reads CASSNGQGTWETQYF. The CDR3 region has the DNA TGTGCCAGCAGCAATGGGCAGGGGACGTGGGAGACCCAGTACTTC.